This T cell receptor (beta chain) came from a study of CD8+ T cells in alopecia areata. Looked up from germline, CDR1 is SNHLY and CDR2 is FYNNEI. Losses at the gene ends were 4 bases for V and 9 bases for J; bases not matched to a gene: 4. The CDR3 length is 13 residues. Stated treatment: oral pan-JAK inhibitor, 5-10 mg twice daily. Regarding the study as a whole: Persistence in scalp and blood during tofacitinib was observed for many expanded lesional clones.

This clone was counted only a few times. Antigen specificity is unknown. As the sequencing template, cDNA was produced by extracting RNA and reverse transcribing it. Generated by immunoSEQ multiplex PCR, the TCRdb table keeps only in-frame clones and is missing some. The sample yields about 270,000 clones, about three fifths seen once. This chain connects TRBV2 to TRBJ2-4; 9 bases are a match to TRBD1. Material: CD4+ T cells sorted from blood, obtained around week 54, from a patient treated with tofacitinib. The TCR comes from a human donor with alopecia areata. This CDR3 is CASSGGQGGIQYF. The CDR3 DNA reads as TGTGCCAGCAGTGGGGGACAGGGAGGCATTCAGTACTTC. The full variable domain, with the rest looked up from reference TRBV2 and TRBJ2-4, is EPEVTQTPSHQVTQMGQEVILRCVPISNHLYFYWYRQILGQKVEFLVSFYNNEISEKSEIFDDQFSVERPDGSNFTLKIRSTKLEDSAMYFCASSGGQGGIQYFGAGTRLSVL.